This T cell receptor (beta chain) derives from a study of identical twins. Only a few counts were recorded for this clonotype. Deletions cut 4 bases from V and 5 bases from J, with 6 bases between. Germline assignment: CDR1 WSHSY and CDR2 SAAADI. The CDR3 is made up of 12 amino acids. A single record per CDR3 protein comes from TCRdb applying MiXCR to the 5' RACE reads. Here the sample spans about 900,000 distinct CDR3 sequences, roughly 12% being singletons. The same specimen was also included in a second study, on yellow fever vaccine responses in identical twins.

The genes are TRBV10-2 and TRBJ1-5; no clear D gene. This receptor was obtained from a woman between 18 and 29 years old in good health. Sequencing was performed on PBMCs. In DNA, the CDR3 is TGCGCCAGCAGTGCAAGTGATCAGCCCCAGCATTTT. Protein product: CASSASDQPQHF.